Below, 30 T cell receptor beta chains from the same sample are listed, as sequenced in a study of CD8+CD57+ T cells in acquired aplastic anemia (dated by TCRdb to 2016 to 2018). The sequencer was an Illumina HiSeq 2000. Genomic DNA was used as template for profiling of TCR beta VDJ combinations and CDR3 sequences. TCRdb handled the public reads itself, with Q25 trimming in fastp and clone calling in MiXCR, and kept productive beta chains. Duplicate CDR3 protein sequences are folded into a single record with the most common DNA and genes. The sample data list 130,000 or so distinct CDR3 sequences, and about 40% of these were observed just once. 8% to 9.5% of the sample rests with the top ten. Sequenced sample: sorted CD4+, CD8+, or CD8+CD57+ T cells (not recorded which) from PBMCs. The receptors derive from a human donor in good health, serving as a control.

The V call is TRBV19, the J call TRBJ1-6; D gene uncertain. The V gene lost 3 bases and the J gene lost 4 bases, with 4 bases spanning the gap. Germline-derived CDR1 and CDR2 are LNHDA and SQIVND (reference sequence). The CDR3 has 13 residues. The CDR3 DNA reads as TGTGCCAGTAGTATGTCTTATAATTCACCCCTCCACTTT. It is translated as CASSMSYNSPLHF.

This clonotype has ten or more counts. The V and J genes are TRBV12-3 or TRBV12-4 and TRBJ1-5, with D unresolved. The CDR3 covers 13 residues. The germline V and J ends were trimmed by 2 bases and 4 bases, with 6 bases remaining between them. The CDR3 region has the DNA TGTGCCAGCAGTTTATCTTGGAATCAGCCCCAGCATTTT. Residues: CASSLSWNQPQHF.

The rearrangement uses TRBV25-1 and TRBJ1-6; a weak D match, TRBD1 (6 bases). V lost 2 bases to trimming and J lost 6 bases, with 11 bases between them. The CDR3 consists of 15 residues. Per germline, CDR1 MGHDK and CDR2 SYGVNS. CDR3 nucleotide sequence: TGTGCCAGCAGTGAAGGCTTACAGGGTAATTCACCCCTCCACTTT. Translated: CASSEGLQGNSPLHF.

This clonotype was picked up one time. The CDR3 ends on some other residue instead of the conserved phenylalanine or tryptophan, so this is likely a read error. The rearrangement joins TRBV6-6 to TRBJ2-5; 9 bases are a match to TRBD1. The CDR3 is made up of 13 amino acids. CDR1 is MNHNY, CDR2 SVGAGI, per germline (reference sequence). The CDR3 nucleotides read TGCGCCAGCAGGGGGACAGGGAGGGAGACCCAGTACTCC. Amino acid sequence: CASRGTGRETQYS.

J is TRBJ1-2 and V is TRBV24-1, with 7 positions matching TRBD1. The length of the CDR3 is 15 residues. Germline assignment: CDR1 KGHDR and CDR2 SFDVKD. Trimming removed 3 bases from V and 4 bases from J; junction bases left unmatched: 7. The DNA for the CDR3 is TGTGCCACCAGTGATGGATGGACAGGACTCTATGGCTACACCTTC. This encodes CATSDGWTGLYGYTF.

This clonotype was seen at least ten times. The chain links TRBV2 to TRBJ1-2; the D is unclear. CDR3 length equals 13 residues. The V end lost 4 bases, the J end lost 4 bases, and 10 bases lay between the germline ends. CDR1 is SNHLY and CDR2 is FYNNEI in the germline V gene. The chain's CDR3 is CASSANSIYGYTF. In DNA form, the CDR3 reads TGTGCCAGCAGTGCAAACTCGATCTATGGCTACACCTTC.

The chain is built from TRBV6-1 and TRBJ2-7; D unclear. The CDR3 runs 15 residues. Trimming removed 4 bases from V and 7 bases from J, with 20 bases in between. Germline V CDR1 and CDR2: MNHNS, SASEGT. The chain's CDR3 is CASSASPRALGEQYF. The CDR3, as DNA: TGTGCCAGCAGTGCCAGCCCCCGGGCGTTGGGTGAGCAGTACTTC.

This clonotype was detected ten times or more. The chain couples TRBV6-1 to TRBJ2-3, with 13 nucleotides matching TRBD2. The CDR3 sequence is 17 residues long. Unmatched junction bases numbered 7, after V lost 6 bases and J lost 1 base. CDR1 and CDR2 from the germline V gene are MNHNS and SASEGT. The DNA for the CDR3 is TGTGCCAGCAGACCGACTAGCGGGGGGCTCCGCACAGATACGCAGTATTTT. As protein: CASRPTSGGLRTDTQYF.

The V gene is TRBV7-2, the J gene TRBJ2-2, with unresolved D. There are 12 residues in the CDR3. CDR1 is SGHTA, CDR2 FQGNSA, per germline. The V end was cut by 1 base, the J end by 7 bases, with 4 bases between. Written as DNA, the CDR3 is TGTGCCAGCAGCTTAGAGGTCGGGGAGCTGTTTTTT. This encodes CASSLEVGELFF.

On this clonotype: One base away lies a much larger clone, so this may be a sequencing read error. The chain recombines TRBV12-5 with TRBJ1-5; D might be TRBD1 (6 bases). The CDR3 length is 14 residues. The V and J ends lost 6 bases and 3 bases respectively, with 12 bases between them. CDR1 and CDR2 from the germline V gene are LGHNT and FRNRAP. CDR3 sequence reads: CASGTGRDNQPQHF. The CDR3 bases are TGTGCTAGTGGAACAGGGCGCGACAATCAGCCCCAGCATTTT.

V and J are TRBV12-3 or TRBV12-4 and TRBJ1-3; 8 bases fit TRBD1. The V gene end was trimmed by 9 bases and the J gene end by 4 bases; junction bases not matched to a gene: 14. This CDR3 comprises 16 residues. The CDR3 DNA reads as TGTGCCAGTCGGACAGGGACGGTTGTAATGGGAAACACCATATATTTT. It is translated as CASRTGTVVMGNTIYF.

The table lists this clonotype with many counts. The chain combines TRBV29-1 with TRBJ1-1; D is perhaps TRBD1 (6 bases). Looked up from germline, CDR1 is SQVTM and CDR2 is ANQGSEA. Trimming removed 6 bases from V and 2 bases from J, with 13 bases in between. The CDR3 runs 13 residues. The chain's CDR3 is CSVSRDTNTEAFF. The CDR3 nucleotides are TGCAGCGTGTCCCGGGACACTAACACTGAAGCTTTCTTT.

This clonotype was picked up many times. The chain uses TRBV28 and TRBJ2-7; 9 positions agree with TRBD1. Germline CDR1 is MDHEN and CDR2 is SYDVKM. V shed 6 bases and J 4 bases; nucleotides not matched to a gene: 7. The CDR3 spans 14 residues. CDR3 loop: CASSLGTGKYEQYF. Written as DNA, the CDR3 is TGTGCCAGCAGCCTCGGGACAGGGAAATACGAGCAGTACTTC.

Comment on this clonotype: A read error is possible here, since a much larger clone lies one base away. This chain connects TRBV9 to TRBJ2-5; 13 nucleotides agree with TRBD2. The germline V gene has CDR1 SGDLS and CDR2 YYNGEE. The CDR3 is 16 residues long. V trimming: 4 bases; J trimming: 11 bases; junction bases outside the gene matches: 14. The CDR3 reads CASSYGTSGAYNEQYF. CDR3 DNA sequence: TGTGCCAGCAGCTATGGGACTAGCGGGGCCTACAATGAGCAGTACTTC.

On this clonotype itself: With a much larger clone just one base away, this may be a read error. The chain has TRBV30 and TRBJ1-3; no definite D call. The germline CDR1 and CDR2 sequences are GTSNPN and SVGIG (reference sequence). The CDR3 has 15 residues. The CDR3 reads CAWGRWSTSGDTIYF. CDR3 bases: TGTGCCTGGGGGAGATGGTCCACCTCTGGAGACACCATATATTTT.

A word on this clonotype: At one boundary the junction diverges from the germline segment, which might be a read error. The V and J genes are TRBV25-1 and TRBJ2-1; TRBD1 aligns across 9 bases. Germline values: CDR1 MGHDK, CDR2 SYGVNS. The CDR3 totals 17 residues. CDR3 DNA sequence: TGTGCCAGCAGTGAACCCGACAGGGGGATGGGTGTCGGTGAGCGGTTCTTC. Its protein is CASSEPDRGMGVGERFF. Drawing the rest from reference TRBV25-1 and TRBJ2-1, the complete variable domain is EADIYQTPRYLVIGTGKKITLECSQTMGHDKMYWYQQDPGMELHLIHYSYGVNSTEKGDLSSESTVSRIRTEHFPLTLESARPSHTSQYLCASSEPDRGMGVGERFFGPGTRLTVL.

This clonotype was seen once. A much larger clone differs by one base, so this may be a read error. The rearrangement uses TRBV19 and TRBJ2-1, with unresolved D. CDR3 length: 15 amino acids. CDR1 and CDR2 (germline): LNHDA, SQIVND (reference sequence). This chain's CDR3 is CASTIVISPEQFLVF. The CDR3 coding sequence is TGTGCCAGTACTATAGTTATATCCCCGGAGCAGTTCTTGGTCTTC.

This clonotype occurred many times. The V and J genes are TRBV14 and TRBJ2-6, with D perhaps TRBD1 (5 bases). V was clipped by 3 bases and J by 0 bases, with 9 bases between them. From germline, CDR1 is SGHDN and CDR2 FVKESK. This CDR3 has 16 amino acids. CDR3 residues: CASSQTAVSGANVLTF. The DNA for the CDR3 is TGTGCCAGCAGCCAGACAGCAGTCTCTGGGGCCAACGTCCTGACTTTC. The entire variable domain, with the rest obtained from reference TRBV14 and TRBJ2-6, is as follows: EAGVTQFPSHSVIEKGQTVTLRCDPISGHDNLYWYRRVMGKEIKFLLHFVKESKQDESGMPNNRFLAERTGGTYSTLKVQPAELEDSGVYFCASSQTAVSGANVLTFGAGSRLTVL.

At least ten counts were recorded for this clonotype. J is TRBJ1-1 and V is TRBV20-1; no definite D call. Trimming shortened V by 0 bases and J by 10 bases, and 9 bases separated the two germline ends. There are 11 residues in the CDR3. CDR1 is DFQATT and CDR2 is SNEGSKA in the germline V gene (reference sequence). CDR3 residues: CSAREEPRAFF. As DNA, the CDR3 is TGCAGTGCTAGAGAAGAACCAAGAGCTTTCTTT.

V is TRBV19 and J is TRBJ2-1, with a possible D match to TRBD2 (5 bases). Looked up from germline, CDR1 is LNHDA and CDR2 is SQIVND (reference sequence). The V end was cut by 3 bases, the J end by 8 bases, with 8 bases between. The CDR3 contains 12 residues. CDR3 in DNA: TGTGCCAGTAGTATGGGGAGAGATGAGCAGTTCTTC. Encoded protein: CASSMGRDEQFF.

This clonotype has just one count. The chain is built from TRBV5-1 and TRBJ1-1; D gene uncertain. The CDR3 spans 14 residues. V was pared by 0 bases and J by 3 bases, with 9 bases between. CDR1 SGHRS and CDR2 YFSETQ come from the germline V gene. The CDR3 DNA is TGCGCCAGCAGCTTGGGAAGGAGCGACACTGAAGCTTTCTTT. Translating it yields CASSLGRSDTEAFF.

This clonotype came up many times. The chain links TRBV10-3 to TRBJ2-1; 8 bases map to TRBD2. Germline lookup yields CDR1 ENHRY and CDR2 SYGVKD. V lost 10 bases and J lost 2; bases outside the gene matches: 7. The CDR3 runs to 14 residues. In nucleotides, the CDR3 is TGTGCCACTAAACTAGCGGTTCCCTACAATGAGCAGTTCTTC. This translates into CATKLAVPYNEQFF.

The table lists this clonotype with many counts. The chain joins TRBV9 to TRBJ1-2; 11 bases match TRBD1. The CDR3 runs to 14 residues. The V and J ends lost 4 bases and 3 bases, in that order; junction bases with no gene match: 2. Germline V gives CDR1 SGDLS, CDR2 YYNGEE. CDR3 nucleotide sequence: TGTGCCAGCAGCCTGGACAGGGGGCACTATGGCTACACCTTC. It yields the protein CASSLDRGHYGYTF.

V and J are TRBV19 and TRBJ1-6; D may be TRBD1 (6 bases). V gave up 9 bases and J gave up 7 bases, with 19 bases separating them. This CDR3 spans 15 amino acids. Germline CDR1 is LNHDA and CDR2 is SQIVND (reference sequence). The CDR3 DNA reads TGTGCCAGCAAACCAGCAGGACAGATCAATTCACCCCTCCACTTT. Translation gives CASKPAGQINSPLHF.

The chain combines TRBV3-1 with TRBJ2-1; 11 bases agree with TRBD2. V lost 4 bases to trimming and J lost 1 base; unmatched junction nucleotides: 6. Germline assignment: CDR1 LGHDT and CDR2 YNNKEL (reference sequence). This CDR3 is built from 17 residues. The CDR3 coding sequence is TGTGCCAGCAGCCCCCGTAGCGGGAGGGGTTCCTACAATGAGCAGTTCTTC. This gives the protein CASSPRSGRGSYNEQFF.

The chain employs TRBV6-1 and TRBJ2-7; D is possibly TRBD1 (6 bases). Per the germline V gene, CDR1 is MNHNS and CDR2 is SASEGT. V gave up 9 bases and J gave up 2 bases, with 14 bases separating them. This CDR3 is 13 amino acids long. The CDR3 spells CASTITGPYEQYF. CDR3 bases: TGTGCCAGTACGATCACAGGGCCCTACGAGCAGTACTTC.

This clonotype has ten or more counts. V usage is TRBV4-1 and J usage is TRBJ1-1; TRBD1 is a possible D gene (6 bases). The CDR3 contains 16 residues. The V end was cut by 1 base, the J end by 1 base, with 13 bases between. Germline V CDR1 and CDR2: MGHRA, YSYEKL. The CDR3 spells CASSQGEGGRNTEAFF. The CDR3 nucleotides read TGCGCCAGCAGCCAAGGGGAGGGGGGCAGGAACACTGAAGCTTTCTTT.

This clonotype was picked up a small number of times. Sequence at one end of the junction differs from germline and may be a read error. The gene calls are TRBV7-2 and TRBJ2-5, with D possibly matching TRBD1 (5 bases). This CDR3 has 16 residues. CDR1 is SGHTA, CDR2 FQGNSA, per germline. The CDR3 sequence: CASGLGSRQIQETQYF. The CDR3 DNA reads TGTGCCAGCGGCTTAGGCAGTCGACAGATCCAAGAGACCCAGTACTTC.

Regarding this clonotype: An end of the junction does not agree with germline; a read error may underlie this. This rearrangement joins TRBV7-6 to TRBJ1-6, with a possible D match to TRBD1 (5 bases). This CDR3 region has 18 residues. Looked up from germline, CDR1 is SGHVS and CDR2 is FNYEAQ. The CDR3 DNA follows: TGTGCCAGCAGCTTAGACGTTCGAGCAGGGAAAAATAATCCACCCCTCCACTTT. This gives the protein CASSLDVRAGKNNPPLHF. Combining the CDR3 with reference TRBV7-6 and TRBJ1-6 gives the whole variable domain GAGVSQSPRYKVTKRGQDVALRCDPISGHVSLYWYRQALGQGPEFLTYFNYEAQQDKSGLPNDRFSAERPEGSISTLTIQRTEQRDSAMYRCASSLDVRAGKNNPPLHFGNGTRLTVT.

The chain couples TRBV11-2 to TRBJ2-1; 8 bases fit TRBD2. This CDR3 has 16 residues. In germline, CDR1 is SGHAT, CDR2 FQNNGV. The V gene end was trimmed by 2 bases and the J gene end by 0 bases; junction bases not matched to a gene: 3. The CDR3 DNA sequence: TGTGCCAGCAGCTTATGGGCGGGAGGCTCCTACAATGAGCAGTTCTTC. This sequence encodes CASSLWAGGSYNEQFF.